These 5 T cell receptor beta chains share one sample of origin, sequenced in a study of OX40 agonist ivuxolimab in advanced cancers. The assay was immunoSEQ multiplex PCR, and TCRdb's table has in-frame clones only and misses some. Here the sample spans fewer than 15,000 clones, 82% being singletons. The source was CD4+ or CD8+ T cells sorted from blood, collected in a trial of the OX40 agonist ivuxolimab. These receptors were obtained from an adult with an advanced solid tumor such as melanoma, head and neck, liver or kidney cancer.

This chain uses TRBV15 with TRBJ1-2; TRBD1 might be the D (6 bases). Germline V gene data show CDR1 as LNHNV and CDR2 as YYDKDF (reference sequence). The germline V and J ends were trimmed by 1 base and 5 bases, with 14 bases remaining between them. The CDR3 contains 15 residues. CDR3 amino acids: CATSRAGHLGYGYTF. For the CDR3, the DNA is TGTGCCACCAGCAGAGCGGGACACTTAGGGTATGGCTACACCTTC.

This chain joins TRBV19 and TRBJ1-1, with D perhaps matching TRBD1 (5 bases). V was cut by 3 bases and J by 0 bases, with 11 bases left in between. Germline V gives CDR1 LNHDA, CDR2 SQIVND (reference sequence). The CDR3 is made up of 15 amino acids. CDR3: CASSIPREMNTEAFF. Written as DNA, the CDR3 is TGTGCCAGTAGTATCCCCAGGGAGATGAACACTGAAGCTTTCTTT. The whole variable domain, filled in from reference TRBV19 and TRBJ1-1, reads DGGITQSPKYLFRKEGQNVTLSCEQNLNHDAMYWYRQDPGQGLRLIYYSQIVNDFQKGDIAEGYSVSREKKESFPLTVTSAQKNPTAFYLCASSIPREMNTEAFFGQGTRLTVV.

This clone was found once. The rearrangement links TRBV7-2 to TRBJ1-2; tentative D call: TRBD1 (6 bases). V was shortened by 1 base and J by 2 bases, with 11 bases between the two germline ends. This CDR3 contains 15 residues. Germline V gene data show CDR1 as SGHTA and CDR2 as FQGNSA. The CDR3 coding sequence is TGTGCCAGCAGCTTAGGGGGGCCGCTGAACTATGGCTACACCTTC. Its translation is CASSLGGPLNYGYTF. The entire variable domain, with the rest obtained from reference TRBV7-2 and TRBJ1-2, is as follows: GAGVSQSPSNKVTEKGKDVELRCDPISGHTALYWYRQSLGQGLEFLIYFQGNSAPDKSGLPSDRFSAERTGGSVSTLTIQRTQQEDSAVYLCASSLGGPLNYGYTFGSGTRLTVV.

This clone was observed once. The chain couples TRBV28 to TRBJ1-4; 7 positions agree with TRBD1. This CDR3 spans 15 amino acids. V lost 7 bases to trimming and J lost 2 bases; unmatched junction nucleotides: 7. Germline CDR1 reads MDHEN; CDR2 reads SYDVKM. In nucleotides, the CDR3 is TGTGCCAGCAACAGTGAGGGGGCGACTAATGAAAAACTGTTTTTT. Translation gives CASNSEGATNEKLFF.

The rearrangement links TRBV2 to TRBJ1-5; D gene uncertain. The CDR3 contains 13 residues. The germline V gene has CDR1 SNHLY and CDR2 FYNNEI. V was trimmed by 6 bases and J by 3 bases, leaving 9 bases between them. The CDR3 DNA reads as TGTGCCAGCAGAGGGCCCGACAATCAGCCCCAGCATTTT. It translates to CASRGPDNQPQHF.